The sequence of this TCR beta chain was determined in a study of beta chain features in type 1 diabetes. About the study: Age and gender were similar between patients and healthy donors, as were cell yields. Across every sample, over 100 million sorted cells were examined in total.

Study-wide findings and caveats: In patients and controls equally, PCR might favor templates that are shorter. Reduced insertions and increased deletions marked VDJ junctions in type 1 diabetes patients.

Isolated RNA was reverse transcribed in full, so expressed TCRB transcripts were sequenced. This table comes from immunoSEQ multiplex PCR, and its TCRdb copy is limited to in-frame clones, with some not included. The repertoire holds approximately 400,000 clones, with about 16% as singletons. A note on this clone: As yet, its antigen is unknown.

The CDR3 is made up of 15 amino acids. The germline V gene encodes CDR1 MDHEN and CDR2 SYDVKM. The J segment lost 3 bases and the V segment lost 4 bases, leaving 9 bases of the junction unmatched. The clonotype originates from a woman aged 18-29 years in good health. The chain employs TRBV28 and TRBJ2-7; 7 positions agree with TRBD2. What was sequenced was naive CD4+ T cells from blood. The CDR3 nucleotides read TGTGCCAGCAGTTCCGCCTCCCTAGCGGACTACGAGCAGTACTTC. Translated: CASSSASLADYEQYF.